The next 25 T cell receptor beta chains were all read from a single sample in a study of CD8 T cells in ankylosing spondylitis. TCRdb re-called the 5' RACE reads with MiXCR, one entry per CDR3 protein. The sample holds 200,000 or so distinct CDR3 sequences, roughly 13% seen once. The sample comprised blood, either unsorted or a sorted T cell fraction (not recorded which). Receptors originate from a female donor with ankylosing spondylitis or in good health (not recorded which).

This clonotype has a count of ten or more. V gene TRBV12-3 or TRBV12-4 combines with J gene TRBJ1-4, with a weak D call TRBD1 (5 bases). Deletions cut 3 bases from V and 11 bases from J, with 10 bases between. The CDR3 runs to 12 residues. The CDR3 is CASSFLGEKLFF. In nucleotides, the CDR3 is TGTGCCAGCAGTTTTTTGGGGGAGAAACTGTTTTTT.

This clonotype has a handful of counts. The chain has TRBV20-1 and TRBJ2-1; 8 bases agree with TRBD2. Trimming cost V 6 bases and J 5 bases; bases outside gene matches: 9. Germline V CDR1 and CDR2: DFQATT, SNEGSKA (reference sequence). The CDR3 extends over 14 amino acids. Here the CDR3 reads CSANQRERHNEQFF. In DNA, the CDR3 is TGCAGTGCCAACCAGCGGGAGAGACACAATGAGCAGTTCTTC.

This clonotype showed up many times. This chain uses TRBV20-1 with TRBJ2-7; D gene unclear. This CDR3 comprises 14 residues. V was pared by 0 bases and J by 1 base, with 10 bases between. The germline CDR1 and CDR2 sequences are DFQATT and SNEGSKA (reference sequence). The CDR3 here is CSARDLKGSYEQYF. The CDR3 DNA reads as TGCAGTGCTAGAGATCTGAAAGGGTCCTACGAGCAGTACTTC.

Ten or more counts support this clonotype. Here the CDR3 reads CASSRQGYTGELFF. The DNA for the CDR3 is TGTGCCAGCTCTCGGCAGGGGTACACCGGGGAGCTGTTTTTT. This rearrangement joins TRBV7-2 to TRBJ2-2; TRBD1 is a possible D gene (6 bases). CDR1 and CDR2 (germline): SGHTA, FQGNSA. Trimming cost V 8 bases and J 3 bases, with 13 bases left between them. The CDR3 sequence is 14 residues long.

There are many counts of this clonotype. The chain carries TRBV28 and TRBJ1-3; 7 bases agree with TRBD1. CDR1 is MDHEN and CDR2 is SYDVKM in the germline V gene. V was pared by 6 bases and J by 0 bases, with 8 bases of the junction left unmatched. The CDR3 runs 16 residues. The DNA of the CDR3 is TGTGCCAGCAGCCGTAAGACAGGGCCCTCTGGAAACACCATATATTTT. Translating it yields CASSRKTGPSGNTIYF.

This clonotype occurred a few times. The chain uses TRBV12-3 or TRBV12-4 and TRBJ2-2; 11 nucleotides agree with TRBD2. The ends lost 10 bases at V and 4 bases at J; junction bases unmatched: 8. The CDR3 contains 15 residues. The CDR3 here is CAILAGGPGTGELFF. CDR3 DNA: TGTGCCATTTTAGCGGGAGGGCCAGGCACCGGGGAGCTGTTTTTT.

This clonotype was detected many times. The genes are TRBV6-5 and TRBJ2-1; D gene uncertain. Germline loops: CDR1 MNHEY, CDR2 SVGAGI. V lost 5 bases and J 6 bases, leaving 14 bases between the germline ends. CDR3 length equals 14 residues. The CDR3 spells CASSTDMTGNEQFF. CDR3 sequence (DNA): TGTGCCAGCAGTACCGATATGACGGGCAATGAGCAGTTCTTC.

This clonotype was seen at least ten times. DNA of the CDR3: TGCAGTGCTAGAGATTCCGGCAGGCCCTCCGATAACACTGAAGCTTTCTTT. This sequence encodes CSARDSGRPSDNTEAFF. This rearrangement joins TRBV20-1 to TRBJ1-1; D unclear. V lost 0 bases and J lost 2, with 19 bases in between. Looked up from germline, CDR1 is DFQATT and CDR2 is SNEGSKA (reference sequence). The CDR3 is 17 residues long.

This clonotype was seen repeatedly, ten times or more. The chain employs TRBV5-5 and TRBJ2-1; the D gene is possibly TRBD2 (6 bases). This CDR3 contains 16 residues. V lost 1 base to trimming and J lost 0 bases, with 11 bases between them. CDR1 and CDR2 (germline): SGHKS, YYEKEE (reference sequence). The DNA for the CDR3 is TGTGCCAGCAGCTTGAGGGACTCGAGCTCCTACAATGAGCAGTTCTTC. Translation: CASSLRDSSSYNEQFF.

This clonotype was recorded many times. CDR3 bases: TGCGCCAGCACCCGGGGCAGGGGTCGTTACGAGCAGTACTTC. Residues: CASTRGRGRYEQYF. V is TRBV5-1 and J is TRBJ2-7; weak D call: TRBD1 (6 bases). V dropped 6 bases and J dropped 4 bases, with 17 bases sitting between them. Germline V gene sequence: CDR1 SGHRS, CDR2 YFSETQ. The CDR3 length is 14 residues.

The sample holds a few counts of this clonotype. V is TRBV20-1 and J is TRBJ2-7; perhaps TRBD1 as D (6 bases). The CDR3 loop spans 18 amino acids. V lost 5 bases and J lost 4, with 30 bases in between. The germline gives CDR1 DFQATT, CDR2 SNEGSKA (reference sequence). CDR3 residues: CSASDPRQGLGSLYEQYF. CDR3 DNA sequence: TGCAGTGCTTCAGATCCCCGTCAGGGGCTGGGGTCTCTTTACGAGCAGTACTTC.

This clonotype was seen many times. The V and J genes are TRBV29-1 and TRBJ2-2; D is perhaps TRBD1 or TRBD2 (5 bases each). Looked up from germline, CDR1 is SQVTM and CDR2 is ANQGSEA. The CDR3 spans 13 residues. V lost 6 bases and J 5 bases, leaving 13 bases between the germline ends. The CDR3: CSVPGGGTGELFF. CDR3 sequence (DNA): TGCAGCGTACCTGGGGGTGGTACCGGGGAGCTGTTTTTT.

The chain is built from TRBV3-1 and TRBJ2-7; D may be TRBD2 (5 bases). Germline assignment: CDR1 LGHDT and CDR2 YNNKEL (reference sequence). This CDR3 has 11 amino acids. V shed 5 bases and J shed 6 bases, with 8 bases lying between them. The CDR3 sequence: CASSSAGEQYF. The CDR3 bases are TGTGCCAGCAGCTCCGCGGGCGAGCAGTACTTC.

This clonotype was seen at least ten times. The chain is built from TRBV4-3 and TRBJ2-3, with unresolved D. The CDR3 is 14 amino acids. Trimming removed 2 bases at V and 0 bases at J, with 6 bases between. From germline, CDR1 is LGHNA and CDR2 YSLEER. The CDR3 protein is CASSQRASTDTQYF. The CDR3 DNA follows: TGCGCCAGCAGCCAAAGGGCGAGCACAGATACGCAGTATTTT.

This clonotype was counted at least ten times. This chain joins TRBV9 and TRBJ2-7; 8 bases map to TRBD1. Germline V gives CDR1 SGDLS, CDR2 YYNGEE. The CDR3 length is 12 residues. With V trimmed by 5 bases and J by 3 bases, 1 base remained unmatched. CDR3 region: CASSGTGYEQYF. In nucleotides, the CDR3 is TGTGCCAGCAGTGGGACAGGCTACGAGCAGTACTTC.

Ten or more counts support this clonotype. The rearrangement links TRBV20-1 to TRBJ2-7, with D unresolved. This CDR3 is 13 amino acids long. Between the trimmed V and J ends, which lost 1 base and 3 bases, there was a span of 10 bases. Germline CDR1 DFQATT, CDR2 SNEGSKA (reference sequence). CDR3 sequence reads: CSARAAIDYEQYF. CDR3 DNA: TGCAGTGCTAGAGCTGCCATCGACTACGAGCAGTACTTC.

The V gene is TRBV11-2, the J gene TRBJ2-7; D uncertain. Trimming left V 5 bases short and J 4 bases short, with 9 bases between. The CDR3 contains 12 residues. From germline, CDR1 is SGHAT and CDR2 FQNNGV. The CDR3 nucleotides read TGTGCCAGCAGCCTAAAGAATTACGAGCAGTACTTC. Its protein is CASSLKNYEQYF.

The chain has TRBV7-2 and TRBJ1-1, with 7 bases lining up with TRBD1. Germline-derived CDR1 and CDR2 are SGHTA and FQGNSA. The CDR3 has 13 amino acids. Germline trimming cut 3 bases from V and 7 bases from J; bases unmatched to any gene: 5. CDR3 loop: CASSLPQGGEAFF. The CDR3 coding sequence is TGTGCCAGCAGCTTGCCCCAGGGGGGTGAAGCTTTCTTT.

The V and J genes are TRBV7-2 and TRBJ1-4; 10 nucleotides align to TRBD1. Losses at the gene ends were 5 bases for V and 8 bases for J; bases not matched to a gene: 5. The CDR3 is 14 amino acids. Germline V gene lookup returns CDR1 SGHTA and CDR2 FQGNSA. CDR3 loop: CASSPDRGWEKLFF. The CDR3 bases are TGTGCCAGCAGCCCGGACAGGGGGTGGGAAAAACTGTTTTTT.

The chain recombines TRBV18 with TRBJ2-3; D not resolved. Deletions cut 2 bases from V and 5 bases from J, with 8 bases between. This CDR3 is built from 13 residues. The V gene's germline CDR1 is KGHSH and CDR2 LQKENI. The CDR3 here is CASSPSDGDTQYF. CDR3 nucleotide sequence: TGTGCCAGCTCACCATCGGACGGAGATACGCAGTATTTT.

For this clonotype: A read error is possible here, since a much larger clone lies one base away. The rearrangement uses TRBV7-6 and TRBJ2-3, with a possible D match to TRBD2 (5 bases). Germline CDR1 SGHVS, CDR2 FNYEAQ. CDR3 length: 16 amino acids. Trimming removed 1 base from V and 0 bases from J, with 11 bases in between. The CDR3 here is CASSLEVGVSTDTQYF. The CDR3 DNA is TGTGCCAGCAGCTTAGAAGTGGGAGTTAGCACAGATACGCAGTATTTT.

CDR3 sequence: CASRTGTSYEQYF. The CDR3 DNA reads TGTGCCAGCAGGACTGGGACTAGCTACGAGCAGTACTTC. This sequence joins TRBV7-8 and TRBJ2-7; 8 bases map to TRBD2. CDR1 is SGHVS, CDR2 FQNEAQ, per germline. CDR3 length: 13 residues. Trimming took 6 bases from V and 3 from J; bases not matched to a gene: 4.

The rearrangement uses TRBV6-2 or TRBV6-3 and TRBJ1-2, with D possibly being TRBD1 (5 bases). CDR1 is MNHEY and CDR2 is SVGEGT in the germline V gene. The V end lost 6 bases, the J end lost 4 bases, and 15 bases lay between the germline ends. The CDR3 length is 14 residues. CDR3 protein: CASRTRDGTYGYTF. The CDR3 bases are TGTGCCAGCAGGACTCGGGACGGAACCTATGGCTACACCTTC.

This clonotype was seen ten or more times. The chain carries TRBV9 and TRBJ1-2; maybe TRBD1 (5 bases). V was cut by 4 bases and J by 9 bases, with 22 bases left in between. Germline CDR1 is SGDLS and CDR2 is YYNGEE. This CDR3 comprises 15 residues. CDR3 nucleotide sequence: TGTGCCAGCAGCCCTCACGGCGGGCAGGGTCAGAGCTACACCTTC. This encodes CASSPHGGQGQSYTF.

This clonotype has a count of ten or more. The chain couples TRBV9 to TRBJ2-7; TRBD2 is a possible D gene (5 bases). The CDR3 sequence is 15 residues long. V lost 0 bases to trimming and J lost 2 bases, with 12 bases between them. Germline V gene data show CDR1 as SGDLS and CDR2 as YYNGEE. CDR3 protein: CASSVASERTYEQYF. The CDR3 DNA follows: TGTGCCAGCAGCGTAGCTTCGGAGCGGACCTACGAGCAGTACTTC.